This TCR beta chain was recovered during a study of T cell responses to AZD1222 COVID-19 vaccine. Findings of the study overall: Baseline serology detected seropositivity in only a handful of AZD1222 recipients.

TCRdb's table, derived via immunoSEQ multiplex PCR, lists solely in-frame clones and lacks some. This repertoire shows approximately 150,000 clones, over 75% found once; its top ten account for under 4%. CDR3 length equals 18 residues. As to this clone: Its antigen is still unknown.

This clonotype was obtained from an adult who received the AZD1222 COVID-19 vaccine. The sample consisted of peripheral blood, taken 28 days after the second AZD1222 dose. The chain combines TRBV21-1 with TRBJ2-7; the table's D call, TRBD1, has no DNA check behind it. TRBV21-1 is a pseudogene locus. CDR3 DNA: TGTGCCAGCAGCAAAGCGGGGGGACAGGGGCCTCCCTCCTACGAGCAGTACTTC. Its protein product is CASSKAGGQGPPSYEQYF.